This TCR beta chain was captured in a study of blood T cell repertoires in COVID-19. Overall study context: Samples representing acute and convalescent COVID-19 were sourced from the United States, Italy and Spain. The analysed material was cDNA or gDNA that came from T cells, B-cell-depleted T cells, or PBMCs.

In the study's own analysis: The authors estimated nucleated cell counts from reference gene primer amplification. Method: immunoSEQ multiplex PCR; TCRdb's copy keeps in-frame clones and lacks some. The V and J calls and clone size come from that table; D and trimming were worked out from the DNA. This sample yields 250,000 to 400,000 clones, of which roughly 91% are seen a single time; 1% belongs to the top ten. CDR1 SQVTM and CDR2 ANQGSEA come from the germline V gene. V was shortened by 2 bases and J by 5 bases, with 21 bases between the two germline ends. The CDR3 spans 16 residues. Input material: peripheral blood. The clonotype comes from a man aged 45-65 years with active or convalescent COVID-19. The chain uses TRBV29-1 and TRBJ2-5, with D perhaps TRBD1 (6 bases). The CDR3 protein is CSVEFVQGEVGETQYF. CDR3 DNA: TGCAGCGTTGAATTCGTACAGGGAGAGGTAGGGGAGACCCAGTACTTC.